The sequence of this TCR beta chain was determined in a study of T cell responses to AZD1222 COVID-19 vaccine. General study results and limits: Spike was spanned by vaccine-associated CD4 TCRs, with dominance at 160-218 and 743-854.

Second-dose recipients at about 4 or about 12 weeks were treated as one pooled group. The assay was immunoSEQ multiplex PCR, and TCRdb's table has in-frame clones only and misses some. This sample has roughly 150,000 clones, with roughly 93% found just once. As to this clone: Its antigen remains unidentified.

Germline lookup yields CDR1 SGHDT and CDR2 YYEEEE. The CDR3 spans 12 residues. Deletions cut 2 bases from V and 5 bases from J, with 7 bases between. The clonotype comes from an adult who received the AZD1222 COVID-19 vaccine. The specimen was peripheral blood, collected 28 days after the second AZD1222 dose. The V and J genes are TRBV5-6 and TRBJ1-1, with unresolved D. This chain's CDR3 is CASSLPRTEAFF. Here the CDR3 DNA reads TGTGCCAGCAGCTTACCCCGGACTGAAGCTTTCTTT.